Detailed here is one TCR beta chain. Assay used: immunoSEQ multiplex PCR; TCRdb lists only in-frame clones, some missing. The data hold about 240,000 clones, with about 90% observed a single time. This specimen belongs to a study of blood T cell repertoires in COVID-19. Looking at the study overall: Acute-phase and convalescent COVID-19 samples originated in the United States, Italy and Spain.

The sequence was obtained from a man in his 60s who had recovered from COVID-19. The sequenced sample was peripheral blood.

CDR3 DNA sequence: TGTGCCAGCAGTTTTATAGGGGACTACGAGCAGTACTTC. As protein: CASSFIGDYEQYF. The chain links TRBV6-2 or TRBV6-3 to TRBJ2-7, with D possibly TRBD1 on 5 matching bases. V lost 4 bases to trimming and J lost 3 bases, with 10 bases between them. The CDR3 is made up of 13 amino acids. The V gene's germline CDR1 is MNHEY and CDR2 SVGEGT.